One and the same sample provided the 8 T cell receptor beta chains below, sequenced in a study of radiation and T cells in renal cell carcinoma. The time point: blood 2 weeks post-SBRT. Treatment given: 15 Gy SBRT to primary tumor, nephrectomy 4 weeks later. TCRdb's table, derived via immunoSEQ multiplex PCR, lists solely in-frame clones and lacks some. Among around 70,000 clones listed, roughly 80% were seen once. The specimen was blood, collected from a patient whose treatment included radiotherapy and nephrectomy. These receptors all stem from a man between 60 and 75 years old with renal cell carcinoma.

This chain links TRBV28 with TRBJ2-7; D gene ambiguous. Looked up from germline, CDR1 is MDHEN and CDR2 is SYDVKM. The CDR3 runs to 15 residues. The V end was cut by 3 bases, the J end by 7 bases, with 19 bases between. As DNA, the CDR3 is TGTGCCAGCAGTTTGCGGCAGGTCTTACGTGAAGAGCAGTACTTC. This codes for CASSLRQVLREEQYF.

The genes are TRBV30 and TRBJ1-6; D is ambiguous. Germline assignment: CDR1 GTSNPN and CDR2 SVGIG (reference sequence). V lost 1 base and J lost 0, with 13 bases in between. The CDR3 is made up of 17 amino acids. CDR3: CAWSASLGSSYNSPLHF. The CDR3 DNA is TGTGCCTGGAGTGCTAGCCTGGGGAGCTCCTATAATTCACCCCTCCACTTT.

J is TRBJ2-2 and V is TRBV13; TRBD1 agrees at 8 bases. Trimming at V came to 4 bases and at J to 1 base, leaving 5 bases not matched to a gene. This CDR3 contains 16 residues. Germline CDR1 PRHDT, CDR2 FYEKMQ (reference sequence). DNA for the CDR3: TGTGCCAGCAGCTACACAGACAGGGGGAACACCGGGGAGCTGTTTTTT. Translated: CASSYTDRGNTGELFF.

The V and J genes are TRBV4-1 and TRBJ2-1; TRBD2 matches 8 bases. J was trimmed by 8 bases and V by 4 bases; bases with no gene match: 10. Germline V CDR1 and CDR2: MGHRA, YSYEKL. The CDR3 is made up of 15 amino acids. CDR3 sequence (DNA): TGCGCCAGCAGCCCCGGGACTAGAGTCTGGGATGAGCAGTTCTTC. Its translation: CASSPGTRVWDEQFF.

This clone was seen a single time. V gene TRBV5-1 combines with J gene TRBJ2-2, with TRBD1 as a possible D gene (6 bases). The CDR3 spans 15 residues. V shed 0 bases and J shed 12 bases, with 18 bases lying between them. Germline V gives CDR1 SGHRS, CDR2 YFSETQ. The CDR3, as DNA: TGCGCCAGCAGCTTGGTGGGGGACACTACGAGAAAGCTGTTTTTT. Amino acid sequence: CASSLVGDTTRKLFF.

CDR3 loop: CASRGTGPDGYTF. In nucleotides, the CDR3 is TGTGCCAGCAGGGGGACAGGGCCTGATGGCTACACCTTC. The gene calls are TRBV2 and TRBJ1-2; 9 nucleotides line up with TRBD1. Germline V gene data show CDR1 as SNHLY and CDR2 as FYNNEI. The J segment lost 6 bases and the V segment lost 6 bases, leaving 5 bases of the junction unmatched. The CDR3 has 13 residues.

The chain has TRBV19 and TRBJ2-3; 8 bases fit TRBD2. The germline V gene encodes CDR1 LNHDA and CDR2 SQIVND (reference sequence). CDR3 length: 14 amino acids. Losses at the gene ends were 6 bases for V and 7 bases for J; bases not matched to a gene: 9. The CDR3 DNA sequence: TGTGCCAGTAGCCCCGGGACTAGGGGACATACGCAGTATTTT. Translating gives CASSPGTRGHTQYF.

In nucleotides, the CDR3 is TGTGCCAGCAGCCGGGGGACAGGGGCGGCCGAGCAGTACTTC. This codes for CASSRGTGAAEQYF. The rearrangement uses TRBV6-6 and TRBJ2-7, with TRBD1 identical over 10 bases. CDR1 MNHNY and CDR2 SVGAGI come from the germline V gene (reference sequence). The CDR3 spans 14 residues. Trimming took 6 bases from V and 6 from J; bases not matched to a gene: 8.